Listed below are T cell receptor beta chains from one sample, sequenced in a study of blood T cells in healthy people across ages. TCRdb re-called the 5' RACE reads through MiXCR, storing one row per CDR3 protein. The table shows some 640,000 distinct CDR3 sequences, with about 30% occurring only once. The sequenced material came from blood. The receptors stem from a woman aged 80 or over in good health. CDR3s leave out the opening cysteine and the closing phenylalanine or tryptophan. Fields, in order: CDR3 protein, J gene, D gene, V gene. D genes are given only for firm matches.

CDR3aa: AALQGLNQPQH
j_gene: TRBJ1-5
d_gene: TRBD1
v_gene: TRBV10-3

CDR3aa: ASSEVGLAKNIQY
j_gene: TRBJ2-4
d_gene: NA
v_gene: TRBV6-1

CDR3aa: VSSWKGAQGGELF
j_gene: TRBJ2-2
d_gene: TRBD1
v_gene: TRBV5-1

CDR3aa: ASSESGSNIQY
j_gene: TRBJ2-4
d_gene: TRBD2
v_gene: TRBV6-1

CDR3aa: ASTTGTGSGASEAF
j_gene: TRBJ1-1
d_gene: TRBD1
v_gene: TRBV6-1

CDR3aa: ASSLQPRDRPNEQF
j_gene: TRBJ2-1
d_gene: TRBD1
v_gene: TRBV5-5

CDR3aa: ASSFGGQGTGELF
j_gene: TRBJ2-2
d_gene: TRBD1
v_gene: TRBV5-4

CDR3aa: ASSVATDPYEQY
j_gene: TRBJ2-7
d_gene: NA
v_gene: TRBV9

CDR3aa: ASSHSLTGTSGGYEQY
j_gene: TRBJ2-7
d_gene: TRBD2
v_gene: TRBV4-2

CDR3aa: AWSAQRRGDTQY
j_gene: TRBJ2-3
d_gene: NA
v_gene: TRBV30

CDR3aa: ASSPRDGSNEKLF
j_gene: TRBJ1-4
d_gene: NA
v_gene: TRBV6-1

CDR3aa: ASSPHALAASYEQY
j_gene: TRBJ2-7
d_gene: TRBD2
v_gene: TRBV3-1

CDR3aa: ASSAGLGVDTQY
j_gene: TRBJ2-3
d_gene: TRBD2
v_gene: TRBV7-2

CDR3aa: ASSHGSGQF
j_gene: TRBJ2-1
d_gene: NA
v_gene: TRBV3-1

CDR3aa: ASSLYPEGQETQY
j_gene: TRBJ2-5
d_gene: NA
v_gene: TRBV28

CDR3aa: SARPLGIRLFAKNIQY
j_gene: TRBJ2-4
d_gene: NA
v_gene: TRBV20-1

CDR3aa: ASSQDGSSRSNEQY
j_gene: TRBJ2-7
d_gene: NA
v_gene: TRBV3-1

CDR3aa: ASRGTDQETQY
j_gene: TRBJ2-5
d_gene: NA
v_gene: TRBV6-1

CDR3aa: ASSHSGGTDTQY
j_gene: TRBJ2-3
d_gene: TRBD2
v_gene: TRBV5-1

CDR3aa: ASRLRQGGEKLF
j_gene: TRBJ1-4
d_gene: NA
v_gene: TRBV28